Below are 29 T cell receptor beta chains sequenced from a single sample in a study of shared clonotypes between healthy human individuals. Assay used: immunoSEQ multiplex PCR; TCRdb lists only in-frame clones, some missing. Seen here are a few million clones, 85% to 95% observed once, and the top ten hold 0.3% to 0.4%. Input material: naive CD4+ T cells from PBMCs. The subset: CD45RA+ positively selected. Receptors were obtained from a man between 18 and 35 years old in good health. Some clones in this sample may be carry-over from other donors' samples.

The V gene is TRBV30, the J gene TRBJ2-5; D remains unclear. Germline CDR1 GTSNPN, CDR2 SVGIG (reference sequence). This CDR3 comprises 11 residues. Deletions cut 1 base from V and 5 bases from J, with 5 bases between. The CDR3: CAWSAAETQYF. Here the CDR3 DNA reads TGTGCCTGGAGTGCGGCCGAGACCCAGTACTTC.

The chain combines TRBV15 with TRBJ2-5, with TRBD1 identical over 8 bases. From germline, CDR1 is LNHNV and CDR2 YYDKDF (reference sequence). The length of the CDR3 is 15 residues. After removal of 0 bases from V and 5 bases from J, the junction contained 5 bases not matched to a gene. The CDR3 sequence: CATSRDRQGTETQYF. CDR3 coding DNA: TGTGCCACCAGCAGAGACCGACAGGGGACGGAGACCCAGTACTTC.

The chain has TRBV30 and TRBJ1-1; possibly TRBD1 for D (6 bases). The ends were cut back, 5 bases at V and 0 bases at J, with 10 bases in the middle. The germline CDR1 and CDR2 sequences are GTSNPN and SVGIG (reference sequence). The CDR3 has 13 amino acids. This CDR3 is CAWAGQMNTEAFF. The DNA for the CDR3 is TGTGCCTGGGCCGGACAGATGAACACTGAAGCTTTCTTT.

In regard to this clone: Other DNA sequences in this specimen translate into the identical CDR3. The chain combines TRBV6-5 with TRBJ1-4; no clear D gene. This CDR3 contains 13 residues. Germline V lookup: CDR1 MNHEY, CDR2 SVGAGI. Trimming removed 8 bases from V and 0 bases from J, with 7 bases in between. The CDR3 DNA sequence: TGTGCCAGCGGAGGTGCAACTAATGAAAAACTGTTTTTT. Its translation is CASGGATNEKLFF.

V usage is TRBV28 and J usage is TRBJ1-1, with 11 positions matching TRBD1. Germline CDR1 is MDHEN and CDR2 is SYDVKM. J was trimmed by 5 bases and V by 4 bases; bases with no gene match: 0. The CDR3 runs to 13 residues. CDR3 coding DNA: TGTGCCAGCAGTTGGGACAGGGGGACTGAAGCTTTCTTT. It is translated as CASSWDRGTEAFF.

CDR3 DNA: TGCGCCAGCAGCTTGGATGTGGACATCTATGGCTACACCTTC. Protein product: CASSLDVDIYGYTF. The chain couples TRBV5-1 to TRBJ1-2; maybe TRBD1 (5 bases). V lost 0 bases and J lost 4, with 10 bases in between. In germline, CDR1 is SGHRS, CDR2 YFSETQ. This CDR3 contains 14 residues. The full variable domain, with the rest looked up from reference TRBV5-1 and TRBJ1-2, is KAGVTQTPRYLIKTRGQQVTLSCSPISGHRSVSWYQQTPGQGLQFLFEYFSETQRNKGNFPGRFSGRQFSNSRSEMNVSTLELGDSALYLCASSLDVDIYGYTFGSGTRLTVV.

This clone was detected only a few times. The V and J genes are TRBV6-6 and TRBJ1-1, with D perhaps matching TRBD1 (6 bases). CDR1 MNHNY and CDR2 SVGAGI come from the germline V gene (reference sequence). Trimming took 6 bases from V and 1 from J, leaving 12 bases between them. The CDR3 covers 14 residues. The CDR3, as DNA: TGTGCCAGCAGCCCCGGACAGACGAACACTGAAGCTTTCTTT. Translated, it gives CASSPGQTNTEAFF.

This sequence joins TRBV4-3 and TRBJ2-7; TRBD1 aligns across 10 bases. The germline V gene has CDR1 LGHNA and CDR2 YSLEER. Unmatched junction bases numbered 8, after V lost 4 bases and J lost 5 bases. This CDR3 is built from 15 residues. The DNA for the CDR3 is TGCGCCAGCAGCCCAGGACAGGGGGGCGTGGACGAGCAGTACTTC. This gives the protein CASSPGQGGVDEQYF.

The rearrangement joins TRBV27 to TRBJ2-3; D is possibly TRBD1 (6 bases). CDR1 MNHEY and CDR2 SMNVEV come from the germline V gene (reference sequence). V was clipped by 2 bases and J by 0 bases, with 9 bases between them. The CDR3 covers 15 residues. CDR3 sequence (DNA): TGTGCCAGCAGTTTACAGGGGCTGAGCACAGATACGCAGTATTTT. It encodes CASSLQGLSTDTQYF.

The rearrangement joins TRBV6-1 to TRBJ1-5; D gene unclear. This CDR3 has 13 residues. Germline CDR1 MNHNS, CDR2 SASEGT. V dropped 6 bases and J dropped 7 bases, with 13 bases sitting between them. The chain's CDR3 is CASSLYVAQPQHF. The CDR3 DNA sequence: TGTGCCAGCAGCCTGTACGTCGCCCAGCCCCAGCATTTT.

CDR3 amino acids: CASSLTTGTYGYTF. In nucleotides, the CDR3 is TGCGCCAGCAGTTTAACAACAGGGACCTATGGCTACACCTTC. This chain joins TRBV5-1 and TRBJ1-2, with D tentatively TRBD1 (6 bases). This CDR3 region has 14 residues. Trimming removed 5 bases at V and 4 bases at J, with 15 bases between. The germline gives CDR1 SGHRS, CDR2 YFSETQ.

This chain connects TRBV15 to TRBJ2-3, with D hard to call. Germline V lookup: CDR1 LNHNV, CDR2 YYDKDF (reference sequence). CDR3 length equals 14 residues. Between the trimmed V and J ends, which lost 0 bases and 0 bases, there was a span of 4 bases. The CDR3, as DNA: TGTGCCACCAGCAGAGAAAAGAGCACAGATACGCAGTATTTT. This sequence encodes CATSREKSTDTQYF.

About this clone: The same CDR3 can be traced to other DNA sequences in this sample. This chain connects TRBV9 to TRBJ2-5, with D uncertain. Germline CDR1 reads SGDLS; CDR2 reads YYNGEE. This CDR3 spans 13 amino acids. Trimming shortened V by 0 bases and J by 4 bases, and 7 bases separated the two germline ends. Written as DNA, the CDR3 is TGTGCCAGCAGCGTAGCTACGAGAGAGACCCAGTACTTC. Its translation is CASSVATRETQYF.

The CDR3 loop reads CASSPHQTRITNYNEQFF. The CDR3 DNA reads as TGCGCCAGCAGCCCACATCAAACGAGGATCACTAATTACAATGAGCAGTTCTTC. V usage is TRBV4-1 and J usage is TRBJ2-1; D gene unclear. CDR1 MGHRA and CDR2 YSYEKL come from the germline V gene. V shed 4 bases and J shed 4 bases, with 23 bases lying between them. CDR3 length equals 18 residues.

The table lists this clone with a count of one. The chain uses TRBV9 and TRBJ2-3, with D perhaps given as TRBD1 or TRBD2 (6 bases each). Germline values: CDR1 SGDLS, CDR2 YYNGEE. V was shortened by 4 bases and J by 3 bases, with 18 bases between the two germline ends. This CDR3 region has 16 residues. The CDR3, as DNA: TGTGCCAGCAGCACAGGGCCCGGGAGTGTGACAGATACGCAGTATTTT. Amino acids: CASSTGPGSVTDTQYF.

This sequence joins TRBV27 and TRBJ2-7, with 9 bases identical to TRBD1. This CDR3 is 16 amino acids long. Trimming removed 0 bases from V and 6 bases from J; junction bases left unmatched: 9. Germline CDR1 MNHEY, CDR2 SMNVEV (reference sequence). CDR3 sequence: CASSLSSRGQGSEQYF. DNA of the CDR3: TGTGCCAGCAGTTTATCCTCCCGGGGACAGGGTAGCGAGCAGTACTTC.

This rearrangement joins TRBV4-2 to TRBJ2-3; 7 bases map to TRBD2. Germline V gives CDR1 LGHNA, CDR2 YNFKEQ. This CDR3 is built from 16 residues. V lost 1 base to trimming and J lost 4 bases; unmatched junction nucleotides: 8. In DNA, the CDR3 is TGTGCCAGCAGCCAAGGAGTTAACGGGAGGTCAGATACGCAGTATTTT. It is translated as CASSQGVNGRSDTQYF.

The genes are TRBV6-6 and TRBJ1-5; D remains ambiguous. Germline V gene sequence: CDR1 MNHNY, CDR2 SVGAGI (reference sequence). The CDR3 is 11 residues long. V shed 6 bases and J shed 4 bases, with 4 bases lying between them. CDR3 protein: CASSTNQPQHF. In nucleotides, the CDR3 is TGTGCCAGCAGCACAAATCAGCCCCAGCATTTT.

The CDR3 DNA reads as TGTGCCAGCAATCCCATGGGACTATATGGGTCCAATGAGCAGTTCTTC. Translation gives CASNPMGLYGSNEQFF. The chain combines TRBV28 with TRBJ2-1; 7 nucleotides agree with TRBD2. CDR1 MDHEN and CDR2 SYDVKM come from the germline V gene. The CDR3 totals 16 residues. V was pared by 7 bases and J by 6 bases, with 15 bases of the junction left unmatched. Based on the CDR3 plus reference TRBV28 and TRBJ2-1, the full variable domain is DVKVTQSSRYLVKRTGEKVFLECVQDMDHENMFWYRQDPGLGLRLIYFSYDVKMKEKGDIPEGYSVSREKKERFSLILESASTNQTSMYLCASNPMGLYGSNEQFFGPGTRLTVL.

This rearrangement joins TRBV14 to TRBJ2-4; D gene unclear. The CDR3 runs to 16 residues. CDR1 SGHDN and CDR2 FVKESK come from the germline V gene. Trimming removed 2 bases at V and 8 bases at J, with 19 bases between. The CDR3 protein is CASSQTISPSVDIQYF. CDR3 nucleotide sequence: TGTGCCAGCAGCCAAACGATAAGCCCCAGTGTGGACATTCAGTACTTC.

The V call is TRBV28, the J call TRBJ2-7, with D possibly being TRBD2 (5 bases). V lost 1 base to trimming and J lost 3 bases, with 10 bases between them. CDR3 length equals 14 residues. The germline gives CDR1 MDHEN, CDR2 SYDVKM. The CDR3 DNA reads as TGTGCCAGCAGTTTATACCACGGGAACTACGAGCAGTACTTC. Translated, it gives CASSLYHGNYEQYF. The full variable domain, in which reference TRBV28 and TRBJ2-7 provide the parts outside the CDR3, is DVKVTQSSRYLVKRTGEKVFLECVQDMDHENMFWYRQDPGLGLRLIYFSYDVKMKEKGDIPEGYSVSREKKERFSLILESASTNQTSMYLCASSLYHGNYEQYFGPGTRLTVT.

The chain joins TRBV5-1 to TRBJ1-1; D call uncertain. The CDR3 contains 14 residues. Per the germline V gene, CDR1 is SGHRS and CDR2 is YFSETQ. The V end lost 0 bases, the J end lost 4 bases, and 10 bases lay between the germline ends. DNA for the CDR3: TGCGCCAGCAGCTTGGGGGGTAGGGCCACTGAAGCTTTCTTT. This translates into CASSLGGRATEAFF.

V and J are TRBV9 and TRBJ2-7, with D perhaps matching TRBD2 (5 bases). The CDR3 covers 14 residues. Germline V gives CDR1 SGDLS, CDR2 YYNGEE. V was pared by 4 bases and J by 5 bases, with 16 bases between. In nucleotides, the CDR3 is TGTGCCAGCAGCCTTGGAGGCCGCCGCCACGAGCAGTACTTC. Translation: CASSLGGRRHEQYF.

This chain links TRBV18 with TRBJ2-3; D unresolved. The CDR3 loop spans 14 amino acids. Germline V lookup: CDR1 KGHSH, CDR2 LQKENI. V was shortened by 3 bases and J by 2 bases, with 9 bases between the two germline ends. The CDR3 DNA reads as TGTGCCAGCTCACCTGGGCCTCCCACAGATACGCAGTATTTT. The encoded protein is CASSPGPPTDTQYF. The whole variable domain, remainder taken from reference TRBV18 and TRBJ2-3, is NAGVMQNPRHLVRRRGQEARLRCSPMKGHSHVYWYRQLPEEGLKFMVYLQKENIIDESGMPKERFSAEFPKEGPSILRIQQVVRGDSAAYFCASSPGPPTDTQYFGPGTRLTVL.

This chain links TRBV4-2 with TRBJ2-1; 9 bases are a match to TRBD1. Germline V lookup: CDR1 LGHNA, CDR2 YNFKEQ. This CDR3 has 14 residues. Germline trimming cut 3 bases from V and 5 bases from J; bases unmatched to any gene: 2. Written as DNA, the CDR3 is TGTGCCAGCAGCCAGGGACAGGGTAACAATGAGCAGTTCTTC. Its translation: CASSQGQGNNEQFF.

V is TRBV2 and J is TRBJ1-3; D gene uncertain. The V end was cut by 8 bases, the J end by 6 bases, with 8 bases between. In germline, CDR1 is SNHLY, CDR2 FYNNEI. The CDR3 sequence is 11 residues long. The CDR3 protein is CASRLLNTIYF. CDR3 DNA: TGTGCCAGCCGCCTATTAAACACCATATATTTT.

The genes are TRBV7-2 and TRBJ2-1, with 8 bases aligning to TRBD1. The CDR3 length is 14 residues. Per the germline V gene, CDR1 is SGHTA and CDR2 is FQGNSA. Trimming at V came to 5 bases and at J to 6 bases, leaving 6 bases not matched to a gene. The CDR3, as DNA: TGTGCCAGCAGCACCTGGACAGGGTCCAATGAGCAGTTCTTC. Its protein is CASSTWTGSNEQFF.

Here the CDR3 DNA reads TGTGCCAGCAGTTATATAGGGGGCGAGGGCGAGCAGTACTTC. It encodes CASSYIGGEGEQYF. The chain has TRBV6-5 and TRBJ2-7, with 7 bases matching TRBD1. The CDR3 has 14 residues. Germline V CDR1 and CDR2: MNHEY, SVGAGI. J was trimmed by 6 bases and V by 3 bases; bases with no gene match: 8.

The chain employs TRBV9 and TRBJ1-5; possible D gene TRBD1, 6 bases. The CDR3 length is 17 residues. Looked up from germline, CDR1 is SGDLS and CDR2 is YYNGEE. V lost 3 bases and J lost 1, with 17 bases in between. CDR3 DNA sequence: TGTGCCAGCAGCGCCCCACAGGGCATGGGAAGCAATCAGCCCCAGCATTTT. Its translation is CASSAPQGMGSNQPQHF.